This entry is about one TCR beta chain. Its matching antigen is unknown. One end of the junction fails to match germline, which may point to a read error. This specimen belongs to a study of tumor and adjacent non-tumor tissue in lung cancer. The library came from three nested PCR rounds adapted from ARM-PCR protocols. Each CDR3 protein is one row after TCRdb ran MiXCR on the multiplex PCR reads. The top ten clones hold approximately 12% of a sample with about 75,000 distinct CDR3 sequences, under 85% of them seen once. The CDR3 is made up of 15 amino acids. Germline-derived CDR1 and CDR2 are SGHNT and YYREEE (reference sequence). RNA was extracted from bulk tissue without any cell sorting. Donors were chemotherapy-naive, newly diagnosed lung cancer surgical patients in China, August–late 2014. General study results and limits: Patients with more diverse tumor TCRs had worse survival.

This rearrangement joins TRBV5-4 to TRBJ2-1, with D possibly matching TRBD2 (6 bases). Specimen: lung tumor tissue. This clonotype was obtained from a woman aged 50 to 65 with non-small cell lung cancer. The CDR3: CASSFSSARRNEQSF. The CDR3 DNA sequence: TGTGCCAGCAGCTTTTCTAGCGCCCGAAGAAATGAGCAGTCCTTC.